These 15 T cell receptor beta chains were sequenced from one sample in a study of control samples from healthy donors and cancer patients. Only in-frame clones appear in the TCRdb table, and some are missing; sequencing was by immunoSEQ multiplex PCR. Of about 170,000 clones listed, 85% to 90% are singletons. Sequencing input: blood. The receptors shown here come from a young woman in good health.

This clone is a singleton in its sample. The rearrangement uses TRBV9 and TRBJ2-3; 8 bases agree with TRBD2. Trimming at V came to 4 bases and at J to 2 bases, leaving 6 bases not matched to a gene. The CDR3 has 15 residues. Germline values: CDR1 SGDLS, CDR2 YYNGEE. In nucleotides, the CDR3 is TGTGCCAGCAGCTCGATTAGCGGGGCCACAGATACGCAGTATTTT. This encodes CASSSISGATDTQYF.

The gene calls are TRBV10-3 and TRBJ1-1; TRBD1 aligns across 10 bases. CDR1 is ENHRY, CDR2 SYGVKD, per germline. V was pared by 10 bases and J by 8 bases, with 7 bases of the junction left unmatched. The CDR3 loop spans 12 amino acids. Written as DNA, the CDR3 is TGTGCCACCGGAAGACAGGGGGCAGAAGCTTTCTTT. Protein sequence: CATGRQGAEAFF.

The chain has TRBV15 and TRBJ2-7; TRBD1 or TRBD2 may be the D gene (5 bases each). In germline, CDR1 is LNHNV, CDR2 YYDKDF (reference sequence). Trimming cost V 1 base and J 2 bases, with 12 bases left between them. The length of the CDR3 is 15 residues. The CDR3 nucleotides read TGTGCCACCAGCAGAGTTAGGGACCCCACCTACGAGCAGTACTTC. This gives the protein CATSRVRDPTYEQYF.

The chain employs TRBV9 and TRBJ2-6; TRBD1 agrees at 8 bases. J was trimmed by 17 bases and V by 3 bases; bases with no gene match: 10. The CDR3 has 13 residues. Germline V gene sequence: CDR1 SGDLS, CDR2 YYNGEE. CDR3 bases: TGTGCCAGCAGCGAGGGGCCCCGGGACAGGTTGACTTTC. Amino acids: CASSEGPRDRLTF. Using reference TRBV9 and TRBJ2-6 for the parts outside the CDR3, the full variable domain is DSGVTQTPKHLITATGQRVTLRCSPRSGDLSVYWYQQSLDQGLQFLIQYYNGEERAKGNILERFSAQQFPDLHSELNLSSLELGDSALYFCASSEGPRDRLTFGAGSRLTVL.

CDR3 in amino acids: CSVAGTGRGYTF. In nucleotides, the CDR3 is TGCAGCGTCGCCGGGACAGGTCGGGGCTACACCTTC. The chain employs TRBV29-1 and TRBJ1-2, with 8 nucleotides matching TRBD1. This CDR3 contains 12 residues. Germline assignment: CDR1 SQVTM and CDR2 ANQGSEA. V gave up 6 bases and J gave up 8 bases; unmatched junction bases: 8. The full variable domain, its missing parts supplied by reference TRBV29-1 and TRBJ1-2, is SAVISQKPSRDICQRGTSLTIQCQVDSQVTMMFWYRQQPGQSLTLIATANQGSEATYESGFVIDKFPISRPNLTFSTLTVSNMSPEDSSIYLCSVAGTGRGYTFGSGTRLTVV.

This chain uses TRBV28 with TRBJ2-2, with D possibly TRBD2 on 6 matching bases. Per germline, CDR1 MDHEN and CDR2 SYDVKM. Deletions cut 6 bases from V and 3 bases from J, with 14 bases between. This CDR3 comprises 15 residues. The CDR3 loop reads CASRLSGEYTGELFF. CDR3 in DNA: TGTGCCAGCAGGCTTTCGGGAGAGTACACCGGGGAGCTGTTTTTT.

The chain recombines TRBV5-4 with TRBJ2-5; D is undetermined. V was shortened by 2 bases and J by 2 bases, with 7 bases between the two germline ends. The CDR3 runs 13 residues. Germline CDR1 reads SGHNT; CDR2 reads YYREEE (reference sequence). The CDR3 loop is CASSFRQQETQYF. In nucleotides, the CDR3 is TGTGCCAGCAGCTTTCGGCAGCAAGAGACCCAGTACTTC. The full variable domain, in which reference TRBV5-4 and TRBJ2-5 provide the parts outside the CDR3, is ETGVTQSPTHLIKTRGQQVTLRCSSQSGHNTVSWYQQALGQGPQFIFQYYREEENGRGNFPPRFSGLQFPNYSSELNVNALELDDSALYLCASSFRQQETQYFGPGTRLLVL.

The chain carries TRBV5-8 and TRBJ1-1; D gene uncertain. V lost 3 bases to trimming and J lost 5 bases, with 11 bases between them. Germline CDR1 and CDR2: SGHTS and YDEGEE. The length of the CDR3 is 13 residues. This chain's CDR3 is CASSSGVGTEAFF. CDR3 bases: TGTGCCAGCAGCTCGGGAGTTGGGACTGAAGCTTTCTTT.

The chain is built from TRBV7-8 and TRBJ1-6, with D unresolved. The CDR3 runs 17 residues. Germline values: CDR1 SGHVS, CDR2 FQNEAQ. Trimming pared 4 bases from V and 8 bases from J, leaving 21 bases between. Here the CDR3 reads CASSYQAMGQFYSPLHF. In DNA form, the CDR3 reads TGTGCCAGCAGCTACCAAGCGATGGGTCAGTTCTATTCACCCCTCCACTTT.

This clone came up once. The chain employs TRBV2 and TRBJ2-1, with D perhaps matching TRBD1 (6 bases). The CDR3 covers 15 residues. Trimming stripped 5 bases from V and 7 bases from J, with 18 bases between. Germline CDR1 is SNHLY and CDR2 is FYNNEI. CDR3 residues: CASSLEGVRVNEQFF. Written as DNA, the CDR3 is TGTGCCAGCAGTCTCGAGGGGGTTCGGGTAAATGAGCAGTTCTTC. The whole variable domain, filled in from reference TRBV2 and TRBJ2-1, reads EPEVTQTPSHQVTQMGQEVILRCVPISNHLYFYWYRQILGQKVEFLVSFYNNEISEKSEIFDDQFSVERPDGSNFTLKIRSTKLEDSAMYFCASSLEGVRVNEQFFGPGTRLTVL.

This chain connects TRBV27 to TRBJ2-5, with a weak D call TRBD1 (6 bases). V gave up 8 bases and J gave up 0 bases, with 16 bases separating them. The germline CDR1 and CDR2 sequences are MNHEY and SMNVEV (reference sequence). This CDR3 has 15 amino acids. CDR3 residues: CASSFRGLYQETQYF. CDR3 sequence (DNA): TGTGCCAGCTCTTTCAGGGGTTTGTACCAAGAGACCCAGTACTTC.

The chain has TRBV5-1 and TRBJ1-3; D is undetermined. V was trimmed by 0 bases and J by 2 bases, leaving 6 bases between them. The CDR3 length is 14 residues. CDR1 is SGHRS, CDR2 YFSETQ, per germline. CDR3 in amino acids: CASSLGSPGNTIYF. CDR3 coding DNA: TGCGCCAGCAGCTTGGGGAGTCCTGGAAACACCATATATTTT.

This rearrangement joins TRBV27 to TRBJ1-4; D is uncertain. This CDR3 contains 13 residues. CDR1 MNHEY and CDR2 SMNVEV come from the germline V gene (reference sequence). V shed 3 bases and J shed 8 bases, with 10 bases lying between them. The CDR3 DNA sequence: TGTGCCAGCAGTTTGTTTCCCGGGGAAAAACTGTTTTTT. It codes for CASSLFPGEKLFF.

The V and J genes are TRBV5-4 and TRBJ2-4; D call uncertain. The CDR3 is made up of 16 amino acids. Germline V gives CDR1 SGHNT, CDR2 YYREEE (reference sequence). V shed 0 bases and J shed 1 base, with 11 bases lying between them. CDR3 sequence reads: CASSLVGHGAKNIQYF. In DNA, the CDR3 is TGTGCCAGCAGCTTGGTGGGTCATGGGGCCAAAAACATTCAGTACTTC.

The CDR3 DNA sequence: TGTGCCAGCAGTGAACAGAATAATTCACCCCTCCACTTT. Its translation is CASSEQNNSPLHF. The chain has TRBV6-1 and TRBJ1-6; D gene uncertain. Germline CDR1 MNHNS, CDR2 SASEGT. The germline V and J ends were trimmed by 2 bases and 5 bases, with 4 bases remaining between them. The CDR3 is 13 amino acids.